These T cell receptor beta chains were read from a single sample in a study of blood T cell repertoires in COVID-19. Clones were read by immunoSEQ multiplex PCR, and TCRdb kept only the in-frame ones, dropping some. The sample includes hundreds of thousands of clones, about four fifths of them seen just once. The specimen was PBMCs or T cells enriched from blood (not recorded which). These receptors were taken from a woman in her thirties or forties who had been exposed to COVID-19. CDR3s leave out the opening cysteine and the closing phenylalanine or tryptophan.

J	V	CDR3
TRBJ2-1	TRBV2	ASSRQTGQGSNEQF
TRBJ2-3	TRBV7-9	ASSLGYGQDFTDTQY
TRBJ2-5	TRBV9	ASSVEIAGGRETQY
TRBJ2-1	TRBV12-3/TRBV12-4	ASSFRLAGGGF
TRBJ1-3	TRBV4-3	ASSAGTAPGNTIY
TRBJ1-4	TRBV5-1	ASSFRGDRANEKLF
TRBJ1-2	TRBV5-6	ASSSVGQTNYGYT
TRBJ2-1	TRBV27	ASSLARHAGGQGDEQF
TRBJ1-5	TRBV2	ASSGGWDYQPQH
TRBJ2-1	TRBV9	ASSQRSGFNEQF
TRBJ2-1	TRBV4-1	ASSQEHPTRGEQF
TRBJ1-1	TRBV19	ASSTRTENTEAF
TRBJ1-2	TRBV3-1/TRBV3-2	ASSQDGEGRYGYT
TRBJ2-5	TRBV9	ASSAGLAGGIQETQY
TRBJ2-3	TRBV21-1	ASSKGPSGGNDSTDTQY
TRBJ2-1	TRBV13	ASSIRDSQPEQF
TRBJ1-6	TRBV21-1	ASSKVRGTGSFNSPLH
TRBJ2-1	TRBV9	ASSLTLAGGPGDEQF
TRBJ2-5	TRBV9	ASSSLYTGGETQY
TRBJ1-2	TRBV7-2	ASSPFRDRGIYGYT
TRBJ1-5	TRBV5-6	ASSIGGGDNQPQH
TRBJ2-1	TRBV7-9	ASSRGTSGGNNEQF
TRBJ2-5	TRBV7-8	ASRQTHSQETQY
TRBJ1-5	TRBV24-1	ATSDFGRQPQH
TRBJ2-7	TRBV27	ASSSVWAGWEQY
TRBJ1-2	TRBV20-1	SVGGRKGYT
TRBJ2-1	TRBV5-4	ASSLAIGGVMSNEQF
TRBJ2-5	TRBV18	ASSPLREETQY
TRBJ2-3	TRBV6-5	ASRSGGAADTQY